The 30 T cell receptor beta chains listed next were all sequenced from one sample in a study of human T cells and chemical hapten exposure. Using its own MiXCR run on the RACE reads, TCRdb lists one record per CDR3 protein. Found here are around 190,000 distinct CDR3 sequences, about a fifth of them singletons; the top ten hold under 8.5%. Time point of the sample: patch test 1, 2 weeks after DPC sensitization. Indicated treatment: therapeutic diphenylcyclopropenone sensitization with weekly scalp DPC. The sample in question was whole blood, obtained in connection with sensitization to the hapten diphenylcyclopropenone (DPC). The receptors shown here come from a woman aged 45 to 65 with alopecia areata. Some clones in this sample may be carry-over from other donors' samples.

The gene calls are TRBV25-1 and TRBJ1-1; 8 bases line up with TRBD1. The CDR3 has 14 amino acids. The V and J ends lost 5 bases and 5 bases, in that order; junction bases with no gene match: 7. Germline CDR1 reads MGHDK; CDR2 reads SYGVNS. The CDR3 loop is CASSQTGTGTEAFF. The CDR3, as DNA: TGTGCCAGCAGTCAAACCGGGACAGGAACTGAAGCTTTCTTT.

There are a few counts of this clonotype. The chain has TRBV20-1 and TRBJ2-5; D remains unclear. This CDR3 comprises 15 residues. V dropped 2 bases and J dropped 0 bases, with 13 bases sitting between them. Germline CDR1 reads DFQATT; CDR2 reads SNEGSKA (reference sequence). The CDR3: CSARRFEWDQETQYF. The CDR3 bases are TGCAGTGCTAGACGATTTGAGTGGGACCAAGAGACCCAGTACTTC.

This clonotype has more than one count but fewer than ten. The chain joins TRBV27 to TRBJ1-6, with D unresolved. Germline CDR1 MNHEY, CDR2 SMNVEV (reference sequence). V lost 2 bases to trimming and J lost 13 bases, with 15 bases between them. The CDR3 sequence is 14 residues long. The CDR3 loop is CASSLGPVEYPLHF. DNA of the CDR3: TGTGCCAGCAGTTTAGGGCCGGTAGAATATCCCCTCCACTTT.

V usage is TRBV18 and J usage is TRBJ1-1; D is unresolved. The CDR3 runs to 14 residues. In germline, CDR1 is KGHSH, CDR2 LQKENI. V shed 4 bases and J shed 4 bases, with 13 bases lying between them. The CDR3: CASSLRREGTEAFF. The CDR3 region has the DNA TGTGCCAGCTCACTTCGTAGGGAAGGCACTGAAGCTTTCTTT.

Comment on this clonotype: One junction end does not reproduce the germline sequence, and a read error may be involved. This sequence joins TRBV29-1 and TRBJ2-1; 15 positions agree with TRBD2. The CDR3 has 14 residues. Germline V gives CDR1 SQVTM, CDR2 ANQGSEA. The CDR3 bases are TGCAGCGGGAGCGGACTAGCGGGAGGGTCCCAAAATCTCTTC. Its translation: CSGSGLAGGSQNLF.

This clonotype was seen more than once but under ten times. V gene TRBV28 combines with J gene TRBJ1-4; D is unclear. CDR3 length equals 16 residues. V dropped 3 bases and J dropped 0 bases, with 11 bases sitting between them. Per germline, CDR1 MDHEN and CDR2 SYDVKM. The CDR3 sequence is CASSFGNYATNEKLFF. The CDR3 nucleotides read TGTGCCAGCAGTTTCGGGAACTACGCAACTAATGAAAAACTGTTTTTT.

The CDR3 DNA is TGTGCCAGCAGTGAAAGTCGACTAGTGAAGGAGGAAGATACGCAGTATTTT. Its translation: CASSESRLVKEEDTQYF. This sequence joins TRBV2 and TRBJ2-3; perhaps TRBD2 as D (6 bases). Germline lookup yields CDR1 SNHLY and CDR2 FYNNEI. Trimming cost V 2 bases and J 5 bases, with 20 bases left between them. The CDR3 covers 17 residues.

CDR3 DNA: TGTGCCAGCAGCCGGGGACAAAACACCGGGGAGCTGTTTTTT. Its translation: CASSRGQNTGELFF. The chain has TRBV11-1 and TRBJ2-2, with a weak D call TRBD1 (6 bases). The CDR3 consists of 14 residues. Trimming shortened V by 5 bases and J by 2 bases, and 9 bases separated the two germline ends. CDR1 and CDR2 (germline): SGHAT, FQDESV (reference sequence).

This clonotype was seen once. The chain links TRBV10-3 to TRBJ1-2; tentative D call: TRBD1 (5 bases). From germline, CDR1 is ENHRY and CDR2 SYGVKD. This CDR3 region has 14 residues. V lost 4 bases, J lost 0 bases, and 9 bases lay in between. CDR3 bases: TGTGCCATCAGTGGTGGGACCTCTAACTATGGCTACACCTTC. Its translation: CAISGGTSNYGYTF.

The rearrangement joins TRBV4-2 to TRBJ2-5; 9 bases map to TRBD2. With 1 base clipped from V and 2 bases from J, the junction kept 5 bases outside the gene matches. The CDR3 length is 16 residues. CDR1 and CDR2 (germline): LGHNA, YNFKEQ. The CDR3 DNA reads as TGTGCCAGCAGCCAAGCCCTAGCGGGGCGACAAGAGACCCAGTACTTC. Amino acid sequence: CASSQALAGRQETQYF.

This chain uses TRBV18 with TRBJ2-1, with D unclear. The CDR3 is made up of 15 amino acids. The V and J ends lost 1 base and 8 bases respectively, with 15 bases between them. Germline V CDR1 and CDR2: KGHSH, LQKENI. The CDR3 protein is CASSPLGTPSHEQFF. CDR3 in DNA: TGTGCCAGCTCACCACTCGGCACCCCATCACATGAGCAGTTCTTC.

The J gene is TRBJ2-5, the V gene TRBV5-1; a weak D match, TRBD1 (8 bases). Trimming stripped 7 bases from V and 4 bases from J, with 17 bases between. CDR1 SGHRS and CDR2 YFSETQ come from the germline V gene. The CDR3 spans 14 residues. CDR3 DNA: TGCGCCAGCGGACAGGGAGGGGGGTCAGAGACCCAGTACTTC. Translating it yields CASGQGGGSETQYF.

The chain is built from TRBV7-8 and TRBJ2-2; TRBD1 aligns across 9 bases. CDR3 length: 17 residues. Germline V gene data show CDR1 as SGHVS and CDR2 as FQNEAQ. Losses at the gene ends were 5 bases for V and 7 bases for J; bases not matched to a gene: 14. CDR3 bases: TGTGCCAGCAGCATCCCCCGAGGGACAGGGAGTGGCGGGGAGCTGTTTTTT. Translated: CASSIPRGTGSGGELFF.

The gene calls are TRBV9 and TRBJ2-3; D gene ambiguous. V gave up 0 bases and J gave up 1 base, with 6 bases separating them. Germline values: CDR1 SGDLS, CDR2 YYNGEE. The CDR3 contains 14 residues. CDR3 bases: TGTGCCAGCAGCGTAGCCACCCGCACAGATACGCAGTATTTT. It translates to CASSVATRTDTQYF.

The rearrangement joins TRBV20-1 to TRBJ2-7; TRBD2 matches 8 bases. J gave up 3 bases and V 4 bases, and 11 bases lay outside the gene matches. This CDR3 has 15 amino acids. The germline gives CDR1 DFQATT, CDR2 SNEGSKA (reference sequence). This CDR3 is CSATDRRTSGYEQYF. The CDR3 DNA is TGCAGTGCTACAGACAGACGCACTAGCGGCTACGAGCAGTACTTC.

The genes are TRBV6-1 and TRBJ1-2; 11 bases map to TRBD1. The length of the CDR3 is 13 residues. Germline CDR1 MNHNS, CDR2 SASEGT. V lost 7 bases and J lost 8; bases outside the gene matches: 6. As DNA, the CDR3 is TGTGCCAGCACCCGGGACAGGGGGGGAGGCTACACCTTC. It translates to CASTRDRGGGYTF.

The genes are TRBV2 and TRBJ1-2; D not resolved. This CDR3 region has 14 residues. V was cut by 7 bases and J by 2 bases, with 14 bases left in between. Germline values: CDR1 SNHLY, CDR2 FYNNEI. The CDR3 loop reads CASTPELLNYGYTF. As DNA, the CDR3 is TGTGCCAGCACCCCGGAATTGTTAAACTATGGCTACACCTTC. Filled out from reference TRBV2 and TRBJ1-2, the complete variable domain reads EPEVTQTPSHQVTQMGQEVILRCVPISNHLYFYWYRQILGQKVEFLVSFYNNEISEKSEIFDDQFSVERPDGSNFTLKIRSTKLEDSAMYFCASTPELLNYGYTFGSGTRLTVV.

This chain joins TRBV5-4 and TRBJ2-1; D call uncertain. In germline, CDR1 is SGHNT, CDR2 YYREEE (reference sequence). The length of the CDR3 is 13 residues. Trimming cost V 3 bases and J 10 bases, with 14 bases left between them. In nucleotides, the CDR3 is TGTGCCAGCAGCTCCGATTGGACGGGCGAGCAGTTCTTC. Its translation: CASSSDWTGEQFF.

CDR3 sequence (DNA): TGTGCCAGCTCCCGGACTAGGTCCCCCGGGGAGCTGTTTTTT. Protein sequence: CASSRTRSPGELFF. The J gene is TRBJ2-2, the V gene TRBV5-8; 7 nucleotides match TRBD2. V was pared by 7 bases and J by 6 bases, with 9 bases of the junction left unmatched. CDR1 is SGHTS and CDR2 is YDEGEE in the germline V gene. The CDR3 runs to 14 residues.

This clonotype was counted ten times or more. The CDR3 coding sequence is TGCAGCGCCCAAGGGGGCTTCAACTATGGCTACACCTTC. Its translation is CSAQGGFNYGYTF. This chain joins TRBV29-1 and TRBJ1-2; 7 bases map to TRBD1. V was clipped by 7 bases and J by 2 bases; unmatched bases: 7. Germline V gene data show CDR1 as SQVTM and CDR2 as ANQGSEA. The CDR3 loop spans 13 amino acids.

This sequence joins TRBV2 and TRBJ1-2; the match to TRBD1 covers 9 bases. From germline, CDR1 is SNHLY and CDR2 FYNNEI. The CDR3 loop spans 14 amino acids. J was trimmed by 1 base and V by 6 bases; bases with no gene match: 3. In DNA form, the CDR3 reads TGTGCCAGCAGGGGGACAGGGCTTAACTATGGCTACACCTTC. This codes for CASRGTGLNYGYTF. The full variable domain, rest sourced from reference TRBV2 and TRBJ1-2, is EPEVTQTPSHQVTQMGQEVILRCVPISNHLYFYWYRQILGQKVEFLVSFYNNEISEKSEIFDDQFSVERPDGSNFTLKIRSTKLEDSAMYFCASRGTGLNYGYTFGSGTRLTVV.

This clonotype was seen more than once but under ten times. The CDR3 DNA is TGTGCCACCAGCAGTCCTAACAGGGCTAAACAAGAGACCCAGTACTTC. Translating it yields CATSSPNRAKQETQYF. The gene calls are TRBV15 and TRBJ2-5; a possible D gene is TRBD1 (6 bases). V lost 3 bases and J lost 2, with 16 bases in between. CDR3 length equals 16 residues. Germline V gives CDR1 LNHNV, CDR2 YYDKDF (reference sequence).

The chain couples TRBV20-1 to TRBJ2-3; TRBD2 matches at 7 bases. The CDR3 extends over 12 amino acids. Looked up from germline, CDR1 is DFQATT and CDR2 is SNEGSKA (reference sequence). The trim removed 7 bases at V and 1 base at J, leaving 2 bases unmatched. In nucleotides, the CDR3 is TGCAGTGTCGCGGGAGGCACAGATACGCAGTATTTT. Protein product: CSVAGGTDTQYF.

The chain combines TRBV7-9 with TRBJ1-1; D call uncertain. There are 13 residues in the CDR3. The germline V gene has CDR1 SEHNR and CDR2 FQNEAQ (reference sequence). The V end was cut by 0 bases, the J end by 11 bases, with 13 bases between. CDR3 in DNA: TGTGCCAGCAGCTTAGCCCACACAGATAGGGCTTTCTTT. Protein sequence: CASSLAHTDRAFF. The variable domain in full, completed from reference TRBV7-9 and TRBJ1-1, reads DTGVSQNPRHKITKRGQNVTFRCDPISEHNRLYWYRQTLGQGPEFLTYFQNEAQLEKSRLLSDRFSAERPKGSFSTLEIQRTEQGDSAMYLCASSLAHTDRAFFGQGTRLTVV.

The gene calls are TRBV5-1 and TRBJ2-3; D gene uncertain. The germline V gene encodes CDR1 SGHRS and CDR2 YFSETQ. Trimming removed 4 bases at V and 7 bases at J, with 10 bases between. The CDR3 covers 12 residues. The CDR3 DNA is TGCGCCAGCAGCACCGACTGGAATACGCAGTATTTT. Translating gives CASSTDWNTQYF. Combining the CDR3 with reference TRBV5-1 and TRBJ2-3 gives the whole variable domain KAGVTQTPRYLIKTRGQQVTLSCSPISGHRSVSWYQQTPGQGLQFLFEYFSETQRNKGNFPGRFSGRQFSNSRSEMNVSTLELGDSALYLCASSTDWNTQYFGPGTRLTVL.

The rearrangement uses TRBV29-1 and TRBJ1-3; 7 bases agree with TRBD1. V shed 1 base, J shed 4 bases, and the junction held 7 bases outside the gene matches. Germline V gene lookup returns CDR1 SQVTM and CDR2 ANQGSEA. The CDR3 covers 15 residues. In DNA, the CDR3 is TGCAGCGTTGAAGTAGAGGGGGCGCGGGGAAACACCATATATTTT. Its protein product is CSVEVEGARGNTIYF. The full variable domain, with the rest looked up from reference TRBV29-1 and TRBJ1-3, is SAVISQKPSRDICQRGTSLTIQCQVDSQVTMMFWYRQQPGQSLTLIATANQGSEATYESGFVIDKFPISRPNLTFSTLTVSNMSPEDSSIYLCSVEVEGARGNTIYFGEGSWLTVV.

This clonotype was detected a few times. V and J are TRBV3-1 and TRBJ1-2; weak D call: TRBD1 (5 bases). The CDR3 is 15 residues long. Trimming removed 3 bases from V and 4 bases from J, with 15 bases in between. Germline V CDR1 and CDR2: LGHDT, YNNKEL (reference sequence). CDR3 sequence reads: CASSQQISDSYGYTF. CDR3 nucleotide sequence: TGTGCCAGCAGCCAGCAGATCTCAGACAGCTATGGCTACACCTTC.

The chain couples TRBV28 to TRBJ2-1, with 11 bases fitting TRBD2. With V trimmed by 6 bases and J by 13 bases, 20 bases remained unmatched. The length of the CDR3 is 17 residues. The V gene's germline CDR1 is MDHEN and CDR2 SYDVKM. The CDR3 coding sequence is TGTGCCAGCAGCCCGTCCACCGGGACTAGCGGCTATATCGGACAGTTCTTC. As protein: CASSPSTGTSGYIGQFF.

The genes are TRBV10-1 and TRBJ1-1, with D perhaps matching TRBD1 (5 bases). V was shortened by 7 bases and J by 4 bases, with 19 bases between the two germline ends. CDR3 length: 15 residues. CDR1 WNHNN and CDR2 SYGVQD come from the germline V gene (reference sequence). DNA for the CDR3: TGCGCCAGCACCCGGAATCCCAGGGTTAGCACTGAAGCTTTCTTT. Amino acid sequence: CASTRNPRVSTEAFF.

This clonotype was counted a few times. The genes are TRBV20-1 and TRBJ1-5, with D uncertain. CDR1 is DFQATT, CDR2 SNEGSKA, per germline (reference sequence). V lost 6 bases and J 4 bases, leaving 13 bases between the germline ends. The CDR3 length is 13 residues. As DNA, the CDR3 is TGCAGTGCCATTTCCTTCGGGAATCAGCCCCAGCATTTT. Translating it yields CSAISFGNQPQHF.